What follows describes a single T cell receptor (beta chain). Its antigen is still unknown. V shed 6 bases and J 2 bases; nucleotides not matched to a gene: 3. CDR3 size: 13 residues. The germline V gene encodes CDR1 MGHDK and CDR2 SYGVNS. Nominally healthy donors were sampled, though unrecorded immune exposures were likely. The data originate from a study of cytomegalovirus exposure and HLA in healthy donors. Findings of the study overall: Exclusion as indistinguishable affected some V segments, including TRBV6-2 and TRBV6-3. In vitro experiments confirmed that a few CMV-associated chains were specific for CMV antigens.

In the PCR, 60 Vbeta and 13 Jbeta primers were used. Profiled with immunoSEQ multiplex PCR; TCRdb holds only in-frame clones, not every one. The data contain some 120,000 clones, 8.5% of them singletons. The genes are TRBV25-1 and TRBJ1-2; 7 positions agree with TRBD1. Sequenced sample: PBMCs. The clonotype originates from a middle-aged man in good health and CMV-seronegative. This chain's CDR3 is CASRGQENYGYTF. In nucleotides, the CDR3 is TGTGCCAGCAGAGGACAGGAGAACTATGGCTACACCTTC.